Listed here are 30 T cell receptor beta chains from one sample, sequenced in a study of T cells in Graves' hyperthyroidism and ophthalmopathy. TCR beta CDR3 regions were amplified from RNA transcripts. The HTBI primer set drove a first-round RT-PCR of the TCR CDR3. MiXCR, run by TCRdb on the multiplex PCR reads, gives a single entry per CDR3 protein. The sample has 380,000 or so distinct CDR3 sequences; about 13% are singletons. Material for sequencing was blood. Source of these receptors: a man aged 30 to 45 with Graves' hyperthyroidism that later progressed to Graves' ophthalmopathy.

Ten or more counts support this clonotype. V gene TRBV7-9 combines with J gene TRBJ2-7; maybe TRBD1 (7 bases). CDR3 length: 16 residues. With 4 bases removed from V and 2 bases from J, the gap between germline ends came to 18 bases. Germline CDR1 reads SEHNR; CDR2 reads FQNEAQ (reference sequence). The CDR3 DNA follows: TGTGCCAGCAGCTCGACGGCGGGACAGTCCACCTACGAGCAGTACTTC. Protein: CASSSTAGQSTYEQYF. Using reference TRBV7-9 and TRBJ2-7 for the parts outside the CDR3, the full variable domain is DTGVSQNPRHKITKRGQNVTFRCDPISEHNRLYWYRQTLGQGPEFLTYFQNEAQLEKSRLLSDRFSAERPKGSFSTLEIQRTEQGDSAMYLCASSSTAGQSTYEQYFGPGTRLTVT.

This clonotype occurred many times. The V and J genes are TRBV7-9 and TRBJ2-5, with 8 positions matching TRBD1. CDR3 length equals 15 residues. V was clipped by 1 base and J by 5 bases; unmatched bases: 6. Germline V CDR1 and CDR2: SEHNR, FQNEAQ (reference sequence). CDR3 in amino acids: CASSLVQGAWETQYF. CDR3 bases: TGTGCCAGCAGCTTAGTCCAGGGGGCCTGGGAGACCCAGTACTTC.

This clonotype was seen more than once but under ten times. The genes are TRBV5-5 and TRBJ2-7; no clear D. The germline CDR1 and CDR2 sequences are SGHKS and YYEKEE (reference sequence). The CDR3 totals 15 residues. V was pared by 0 bases and J by 2 bases, with 12 bases between. CDR3 coding DNA: TGTGCCAGCAGCTTGGAGTCAGGTCCAACCTACGAGCAGTACTTC. It codes for CASSLESGPTYEQYF.

The J gene is TRBJ2-7, the V gene TRBV12-5; 10 bases are shared with TRBD1. Germline assignment: CDR1 LGHNT and CDR2 FRNRAP. The CDR3 is made up of 15 amino acids. The V gene end was trimmed by 5 bases and the J gene end by 4 bases; junction bases not matched to a gene: 8. CDR3 coding DNA: TGTGCTAGTGGTACTAGACAGGGGGCGAAGTACGAGCAGTACTTC. Protein sequence: CASGTRQGAKYEQYF. The full variable domain, rest sourced from reference TRBV12-5 and TRBJ2-7, is DARVTQTPRHKVTEMGQEVTMRCQPILGHNTVFWYRQTMMQGLELLAYFRNRAPLDDSGMPKDRFSAEMPDATLATLKIQPSEPRDSAVYFCASGTRQGAKYEQYFGPGTRLTVT.

This clonotype was seen at least ten times. The chain recombines TRBV5-1 with TRBJ1-1, with 10 bases matching TRBD1. After removal of 3 bases from V and 9 bases from J, the junction contained 11 bases not matched to a gene. The CDR3 consists of 15 residues. The V gene's germline CDR1 is SGHRS and CDR2 YFSETQ. CDR3 in amino acids: CASSSGTGAGSKAFF. As DNA, the CDR3 is TGCGCCAGCAGCTCCGGGACAGGGGCAGGGTCTAAAGCTTTCTTT.

This clonotype was recorded a few times. The V and J genes are TRBV24-1 and TRBJ2-3, with TRBD2 matching over 8 bases. Per germline, CDR1 KGHDR and CDR2 SFDVKD. CDR3 length: 14 residues. The V and J ends lost 6 bases and 3 bases, in that order; junction bases with no gene match: 4. CDR3 in DNA: TGTGCCACCAGTTGGCGGGGGGTAACAGATACGCAGTATTTT. Protein product: CATSWRGVTDTQYF.

Remarks on this clonotype: A much larger clone lies a single base off, so this may be a read error. The chain combines TRBV27 with TRBJ1-5; 10 bases align to TRBD1. This CDR3 is 17 amino acids long. Germline CDR1 reads MNHEY; CDR2 reads SMNVEV (reference sequence). Germline trimming cut 5 bases from V and 1 base from J; bases unmatched to any gene: 8. CDR3 loop: CASSPGTGALSNQPQHF. The CDR3 DNA follows: TGTGCCAGCAGTCCGGGGACAGGGGCCTTAAGCAATCAGCCCCAGCATTTT.

In this sample, this clonotype turned up many times. J is TRBJ2-7 and V is TRBV11-2, with 13 bases fitting TRBD2. The germline gives CDR1 SGHAT, CDR2 FQNNGV. This CDR3 is 14 amino acids long. After removal of 7 bases from V and 3 bases from J, the junction contained 3 bases not matched to a gene. The CDR3 loop is CASTLAGGHYEQYF. DNA of the CDR3: TGTGCCAGCACACTAGCGGGGGGGCACTACGAGCAGTACTTC.

The chain has TRBV4-1 and TRBJ1-6; D is perhaps TRBD1 (6 bases). The V gene's germline CDR1 is MGHRA and CDR2 YSYEKL. This CDR3 has 16 residues. Between the trimmed V and J ends, which lost 2 bases and 4 bases, there was a span of 12 bases. The CDR3 loop reads CASSQLWTDYNSPLHF. DNA for the CDR3: TGCGCCAGCAGCCAATTGTGGACAGATTATAATTCACCCCTCCACTTT.

This clonotype was seen many times. V gene TRBV11-2 combines with J gene TRBJ1-6, with D perhaps matching TRBD1 (5 bases). The V and J ends lost 0 bases and 9 bases respectively, with 9 bases between them. This CDR3 has 14 residues. CDR1 and CDR2 (germline): SGHAT, FQNNGV. CDR3 amino acids: CASSLETVRSPLHF. CDR3 DNA: TGTGCCAGCAGCTTAGAGACAGTCCGTTCACCCCTCCACTTT.

This clonotype was counted a few times. The V call is TRBV19, the J call TRBJ1-5; TRBD1 might be the D (5 bases). Trimming removed 6 bases at V and 7 bases at J, with 13 bases between. The CDR3 runs to 13 residues. From germline, CDR1 is LNHDA and CDR2 SQIVND (reference sequence). The CDR3 sequence is CASSPGVTQPQHF. The CDR3 region has the DNA TGTGCCAGTAGCCCGGGGGTGACGCAGCCCCAGCATTTT.

At least ten counts were recorded for this clonotype. The V call is TRBV20-1, the J call TRBJ1-5; 8 bases line up with TRBD1. After removal of 3 bases from V and 7 bases from J, the junction contained 11 bases not matched to a gene. This CDR3 contains 15 residues. Germline V gene data show CDR1 as DFQATT and CDR2 as SNEGSKA (reference sequence). The CDR3 DNA is TGCAGTGCTAGTCCGGGGCCAGGGGGCGGCCAGCCCCAGCATTTT. This gives the protein CSASPGPGGGQPQHF.

This sequence joins TRBV6-5 and TRBJ1-2; D not certain. Deletions cut 1 base from V and 6 bases from J, with 15 bases between. The CDR3 contains 15 residues. Germline CDR1 and CDR2: MNHEY and SVGAGI. Here the CDR3 reads CASSYFERSNDGYTF. DNA of the CDR3: TGTGCCAGCAGTTACTTCGAAAGGTCTAATGATGGCTACACCTTC.

V and J are TRBV28 and TRBJ2-1; TRBD2 aligns across 11 bases. This CDR3 comprises 16 residues. Trimming cost V 5 bases and J 4 bases; bases outside gene matches: 7. Germline CDR1 and CDR2: MDHEN and SYDVKM. The DNA for the CDR3 is TGTGCCAGCAGTCCCATAGCGGGGGGGCTGTACAATGAGCAGTTCTTC. Its translation is CASSPIAGGLYNEQFF.

This clonotype was counted a few times. This chain uses TRBV19 with TRBJ2-7, with D possibly matching TRBD1 (6 bases). The length of the CDR3 is 14 residues. Germline V gene data show CDR1 as LNHDA and CDR2 as SQIVND (reference sequence). Deletions cut 10 bases from V and 4 bases from J, with 20 bases between. The CDR3 loop is CATSPGVGSYEQYF. The CDR3 DNA reads as TGTGCCACCAGTCCAGGGGTGGGAAGTTACGAGCAGTACTTC.

The chain joins TRBV5-4 to TRBJ2-2; D gene ambiguous. Germline assignment: CDR1 SGHNT and CDR2 YYREEE (reference sequence). Trimming pared 0 bases from V and 4 bases from J, leaving 13 bases between. The CDR3 has 16 residues. This CDR3 is CASSLAGQEPTGELFF. For the CDR3, the DNA is TGTGCCAGCAGCTTGGCCGGGCAGGAGCCCACCGGGGAGCTGTTTTTT. Supplemented by reference TRBV5-4 and TRBJ2-2, the full variable domain reads ETGVTQSPTHLIKTRGQQVTLRCSSQSGHNTVSWYQQALGQGPQFIFQYYREEENGRGNFPPRFSGLQFPNYSSELNVNALELDDSALYLCASSLAGQEPTGELFFGEGSRLTVL.

This clonotype was picked up many times. This rearrangement joins TRBV30 to TRBJ1-5; 9 bases fit TRBD1. The CDR3 extends over 14 amino acids. Trimming cost V 0 bases and J 4 bases; bases outside gene matches: 1. Per germline, CDR1 GTSNPN and CDR2 SVGIG (reference sequence). This CDR3 is CAWSVGTGNQPQHF. CDR3 nucleotides: TGTGCCTGGAGTGTCGGGACAGGGAATCAGCCCCAGCATTTT.

This rearrangement joins TRBV20-1 to TRBJ1-5; 12 bases are a match to TRBD1. The CDR3 extends over 14 amino acids. From germline, CDR1 is DFQATT and CDR2 SNEGSKA (reference sequence). The V and J ends lost 3 bases and 6 bases, in that order; junction bases with no gene match: 3. The CDR3 sequence: CSASGTGGRQPQHF. DNA for the CDR3: TGCAGTGCTAGCGGGACAGGGGGCCGTCAGCCCCAGCATTTT.

The table lists this clonotype with many counts. The chain joins TRBV9 to TRBJ1-1, with TRBD1 as a possible D gene (5 bases). The CDR3 loop spans 15 amino acids. V lost 0 bases to trimming and J lost 0 bases, with 9 bases between them. Germline loops: CDR1 SGDLS, CDR2 YYNGEE. In nucleotides, the CDR3 is TGTGCCAGCAGCGTAGATCAGGGCATGAACACTGAAGCTTTCTTT. It encodes CASSVDQGMNTEAFF.

Comment on this clonotype: The junction and the germline gene differ at one end; a read error may be behind it. The chain links TRBV4-1 to TRBJ1-5; D gene unclear. Germline CDR1 and CDR2: MGHRA and YSYEKL. This CDR3 comprises 14 residues. The DNA of the CDR3 is TGCGCCAGCAGCCAAGCGGGAGGCGATCAGCCCGAGCATTTT. Protein sequence: CASSQAGGDQPEHF.

This clonotype was seen many times. The genes are TRBV20-1 and TRBJ1-5; 7 nucleotides align to TRBD1. CDR3 size: 13 residues. With V trimmed by 5 bases and J by 3 bases, 4 bases remained unmatched. Germline V gene sequence: CDR1 DFQATT, CDR2 SNEGSKA (reference sequence). The CDR3 DNA follows: TGCAGTGCTCCAACAGGGGCCAATCAGCCCCAGCATTTT. This sequence encodes CSAPTGANQPQHF.

This clonotype was detected many times. The CDR3 region is CASSVPPGQGGLPQYF. CDR3 bases: TGTGCCAGCAGTGTCCCCCCGGGACAGGGCGGGTTGCCCCAGTACTTC. This rearrangement joins TRBV6-1 to TRBJ2-5; 9 bases line up with TRBD1. This CDR3 contains 16 residues. In germline, CDR1 is MNHNS, CDR2 SASEGT. Germline trimming cut 4 bases from V and 9 bases from J; bases unmatched to any gene: 15.

This clonotype was detected many times. V usage is TRBV11-2 and J usage is TRBJ1-4; D is unclear. V dropped 5 bases and J dropped 7 bases, with 20 bases sitting between them. In germline, CDR1 is SGHAT, CDR2 FQNNGV. CDR3 size: 16 residues. The DNA for the CDR3 is TGTGCCAGCAGCCTAAATCGGACTCCGGTGGGTGAAAAACTGTTTTTT. It specifies CASSLNRTPVGEKLFF.

The chain carries TRBV15 and TRBJ1-5, with unresolved D. The length of the CDR3 is 15 residues. V was cut by 0 bases and J by 3 bases, with 9 bases left in between. CDR1 LNHNV and CDR2 YYDKDF come from the germline V gene (reference sequence). DNA of the CDR3: TGTGCCACCAGCAGAGATAGAGGGCTCAATCAGCCCCAGCATTTT. This codes for CATSRDRGLNQPQHF.

This clonotype was counted a few times. The chain links TRBV4-1 to TRBJ1-1, with D possibly TRBD1 on 6 matching bases. CDR1 MGHRA and CDR2 YSYEKL come from the germline V gene. Deletions cut 3 bases from V and 2 bases from J, with 13 bases between. CDR3 size: 15 residues. The CDR3 sequence: CASSHSGHRNTEAFF. Here the CDR3 DNA reads TGCGCCAGCAGCCATTCGGGACACCGAAACACTGAAGCTTTCTTT.

The J gene is TRBJ2-1, the V gene TRBV9, with D unclear. This CDR3 is 14 amino acids long. Trimming took off 0 bases at V and 7 bases at J, with 11 bases between the two ends. Germline values: CDR1 SGDLS, CDR2 YYNGEE. The chain's CDR3 is CASSVVAGWNEQFF. In DNA, the CDR3 is TGTGCCAGCAGCGTAGTCGCTGGGTGGAATGAGCAGTTCTTC.

CDR3: CASSGQTTSGNTIYF. The CDR3 nucleotides are TGTGCCAGCAGCGGGCAGACAACCTCTGGAAACACCATATATTTT. This rearrangement joins TRBV5-5 to TRBJ1-3; no reliable D call. Germline V gene data show CDR1 as SGHKS and CDR2 as YYEKEE (reference sequence). The CDR3 extends over 15 amino acids. Trimming pared 4 bases from V and 0 bases from J, leaving 11 bases between.

This clonotype came up a few times. The chain combines TRBV30 with TRBJ1-2; no firm D call. The CDR3 extends over 16 amino acids. Trimming removed 0 bases from V and 8 bases from J, with 22 bases in between. Germline CDR1 reads GTSNPN; CDR2 reads SVGIG (reference sequence). The CDR3 DNA is TGTGCCTGGAGTGTACAGTTCGGCAATTGGGAGGGAGGCTACACCTTC. Translation gives CAWSVQFGNWEGGYTF.

V gene TRBV5-1 combines with J gene TRBJ1-2, with D perhaps matching TRBD1 (5 bases). V was cut by 2 bases and J by 7 bases, with 18 bases left in between. Germline V gene sequence: CDR1 SGHRS, CDR2 YFSETQ. This CDR3 has 15 residues. The CDR3 spells CASSFDGAVFGGYTF. Written as DNA, the CDR3 is TGCGCCAGCAGCTTTGATGGGGCGGTTTTCGGTGGCTACACCTTC.

The chain employs TRBV5-1 and TRBJ2-5, with TRBD1 matching 9 bases. The CDR3 extends over 15 amino acids. Looked up from germline, CDR1 is SGHRS and CDR2 is YFSETQ. Trimming took 3 bases from V and 2 from J; bases not matched to a gene: 5. DNA of the CDR3: TGCGCCAGCAGCTGGGGACAGGGACCACAAGAGACCCAGTACTTC. It encodes CASSWGQGPQETQYF.